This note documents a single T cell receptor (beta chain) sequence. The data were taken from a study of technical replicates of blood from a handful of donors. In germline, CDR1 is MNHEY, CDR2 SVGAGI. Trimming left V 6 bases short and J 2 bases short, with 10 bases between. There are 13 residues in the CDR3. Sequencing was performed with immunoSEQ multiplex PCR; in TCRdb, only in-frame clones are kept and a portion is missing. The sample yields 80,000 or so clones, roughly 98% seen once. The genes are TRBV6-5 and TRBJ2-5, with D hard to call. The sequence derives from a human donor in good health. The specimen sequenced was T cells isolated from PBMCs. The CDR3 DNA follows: TGTGCCAGCAGCTTATTAAATCAAGAGACCCAGTACTTC. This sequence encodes CASSLLNQETQYF.